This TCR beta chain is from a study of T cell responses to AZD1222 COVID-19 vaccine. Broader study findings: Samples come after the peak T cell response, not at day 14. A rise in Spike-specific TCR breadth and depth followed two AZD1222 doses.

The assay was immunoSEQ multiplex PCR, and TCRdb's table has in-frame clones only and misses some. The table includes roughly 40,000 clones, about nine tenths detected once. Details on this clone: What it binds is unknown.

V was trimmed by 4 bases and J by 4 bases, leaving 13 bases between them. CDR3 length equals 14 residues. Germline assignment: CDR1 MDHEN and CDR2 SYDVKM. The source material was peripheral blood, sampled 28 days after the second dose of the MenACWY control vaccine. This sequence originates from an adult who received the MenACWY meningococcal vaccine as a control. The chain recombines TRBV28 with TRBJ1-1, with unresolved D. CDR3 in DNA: TGTGCCAGCAGTTCCACCGGGTCCTCCACTGAAGCTTTCTTT. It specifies CASSSTGSSTEAFF.